This TCR beta chain was recorded in a study of CD8 T cells in Susac syndrome. Reverse transcription of roughly 0.45 to 1 ug RNA was performed with random hexamers. TCRdb processed the immunoSEQ multiplex PCR reads anew with MiXCR; each CDR3 protein has one entry. The sample includes a few hundred thousand distinct CDR3 sequences, around 83% seen only once; the top ten take 0.11%. The multiple sclerosis controls comprised treatment-naive patients whose relapsing-remitting disease was stable or active. The ends lost 2 bases at V and 2 bases at J; junction bases unmatched: 5. CDR1 is SGHRS, CDR2 YFSETQ, per germline. The CDR3 spans 15 residues.

This receptor was taken from a human donor with multiple sclerosis. This rearrangement joins TRBV5-1 to TRBJ2-7; TRBD1 matches 9 bases. The sample was CD8+ T cells from PBMCs. CDR3 bases: TGCGCCAGCAGCTTAGGGACAGGGAGGCCCTACGAGCAGTACTTC. It codes for CASSLGTGRPYEQYF.